The 25 T cell receptor beta chains given below trace back to one sample, sequenced in a study of human T cells and chemical hapten exposure. From the RACE reads, TCRdb called clonotypes with MiXCR, one entry per CDR3 protein. The table records 80,000 to 100,000 distinct CDR3 sequences, about 7.5% of them present only once. Indicated time point: patch test 1, 2 weeks after DPC sensitization. As to treatment: therapeutic diphenylcyclopropenone sensitization with weekly scalp DPC. The sample was whole blood, taken in connection with sensitization to the hapten diphenylcyclopropenone (DPC). Receptors originate from a woman aged 25 to 39 with alopecia areata. Some clones in this sample may be carry-over from other donors' samples.

This chain connects TRBV4-2 to TRBJ2-7, with 8 bases identical to TRBD1. The CDR3 length is 15 residues. The V gene's germline CDR1 is LGHNA and CDR2 YNFKEQ. Trimming removed 0 bases from V and 4 bases from J; junction bases left unmatched: 5. The CDR3 is CASSQDPTGGYEQYF. CDR3 DNA: TGTGCCAGCAGCCAAGACCCAACAGGGGGGTACGAGCAGTACTTC.

This clonotype was seen only a few times. V usage is TRBV6-1 and J usage is TRBJ2-2, with no clear D. Between the trimmed V and J ends, which lost 7 bases and 2 bases, there was a span of 11 bases. Germline values: CDR1 MNHNS, CDR2 SASEGT. There are 14 residues in the CDR3. The CDR3 DNA reads as TGTGCCAGCACCATTGACTTTAACACCGGGGAGCTGTTTTTT. Translation gives CASTIDFNTGELFF.

This clonotype has just a few counts. CDR3 DNA: TGTGCCAGCAGCCAATTGGGCAGGGACGGGCAGTTCTTC. Protein: CASSQLGRDGQFF. The V and J genes are TRBV14 and TRBJ2-1; either TRBD1 or TRBD2 may fit D (5 bases each). The CDR3 length is 13 residues. Germline V CDR1 and CDR2: SGHDN, FVKESK. Trimming removed 2 bases from V and 12 bases from J, with 14 bases in between.

The chain couples TRBV10-3 to TRBJ1-4, with no clear D. Germline assignment: CDR1 ENHRY and CDR2 SYGVKD. This CDR3 has 16 amino acids. V was trimmed by 4 bases and J by 8 bases, leaving 20 bases between them. The CDR3 nucleotides are TGTGCCATCAGTGGAGGCGGAGCTGGTCATACGGAAAAACTGTTTTTT. Translated, it gives CAISGGGAGHTEKLFF.

This chain links TRBV5-1 with TRBJ1-2; weak D call: TRBD1 (6 bases). The CDR3 has 14 amino acids. CDR1 and CDR2 from the germline V gene are SGHRS and YFSETQ. V was cut by 1 base and J by 5 bases, with 12 bases left in between. This CDR3 is CASSLLRGTYGYTF. CDR3 bases: TGCGCCAGCAGCTTGTTACGGGGGACATATGGCTACACCTTC.

This clonotype was seen a handful of times. The rearrangement links TRBV5-4 to TRBJ2-1, with D possibly matching TRBD1 (6 bases). Per the germline V gene, CDR1 is SGHNT and CDR2 is YYREEE (reference sequence). This CDR3 has 13 amino acids. Between the trimmed V and J ends, which lost 4 bases and 10 bases, there was a span of 15 bases. The CDR3 reads CASSLLQGSEQFF. CDR3 DNA: TGTGCCAGCAGCCTACTACAGGGTAGCGAGCAGTTCTTC.

A note on this clonotype: The junction shows a germline mismatch at one end, possibly a read error. The chain carries TRBV27 and TRBJ2-7, with D possibly TRBD1 on 5 matching bases. There are 17 residues in the CDR3. Germline-derived CDR1 and CDR2 are MNHEY and SMNVEV (reference sequence). The CDR3 protein is CTSSFLQTPTVPYEQYF. DNA for the CDR3: TGTACCAGCAGTTTCCTCCAGACTCCGACAGTTCCCTACGAGCAGTACTTC.

The table lists this clonotype with many counts. This chain joins TRBV7-9 and TRBJ2-7, with TRBD1 matching 8 bases. CDR1 SEHNR and CDR2 FQNEAQ come from the germline V gene (reference sequence). V was pared by 1 base and J by 4 bases, with 9 bases of the junction left unmatched. The CDR3 covers 16 residues. The CDR3: CASSLGTGTALYEQYF. In nucleotides, the CDR3 is TGTGCCAGCAGCTTAGGGACAGGGACAGCGCTGTACGAGCAGTACTTC.

This clonotype was detected many times. V and J are TRBV7-9 and TRBJ1-4; TRBD1 is a possible D gene (5 bases). CDR1 is SEHNR and CDR2 is FQNEAQ in the germline V gene (reference sequence). Trimming took 6 bases from V and 5 from J, leaving 7 bases between them. The CDR3 is 12 amino acids. In DNA form, the CDR3 reads TGTGCCAGCAGACAGGCAAATGAAAAACTGTTTTTT. It codes for CASRQANEKLFF.

This clonotype has a handful of counts. This rearrangement joins TRBV12-3 or TRBV12-4 to TRBJ1-5; no reliable D call. The CDR3 consists of 13 residues. Trimming pared 7 bases from V and 2 bases from J, leaving 9 bases between. The CDR3 protein is CASMPFGNQPQHF. In DNA, the CDR3 is TGTGCCAGCATGCCTTTTGGCAATCAGCCCCAGCATTTT.

The table lists this clonotype with many counts. The rearrangement links TRBV30 to TRBJ1-1, with D uncertain. CDR1 is GTSNPN, CDR2 SVGIG, per germline (reference sequence). Trimming shortened V by 2 bases and J by 1 base, and 11 bases separated the two germline ends. This CDR3 is built from 14 residues. The CDR3 loop reads CAWSSRGGNTEAFF. The CDR3 DNA follows: TGTGCCTGGAGTTCCCGAGGCGGGAACACTGAAGCTTTCTTT. The full variable domain, in which reference TRBV30 and TRBJ1-1 provide the parts outside the CDR3, is SQTIHQWPATLVQPVGSPLSLECTVEGTSNPNLYWYRQAAGRGLQLLFYSVGIGQISSEVPQNLSASRPQDRQFILSSKKLLLSDSGFYLCAWSSRGGNTEAFFGQGTRLTVV.

The table lists this clonotype with many counts. The chain employs TRBV12-3 or TRBV12-4 and TRBJ2-2; 8 nucleotides align to TRBD1. This CDR3 has 14 residues. V lost 8 bases to trimming and J lost 0 bases; unmatched junction nucleotides: 2. The CDR3 DNA reads as TGTGCCAGCCCGACAGGGGCGAACACCGGGGAGCTGTTTTTT. It is translated as CASPTGANTGELFF.

The chain couples TRBV12-3 or TRBV12-4 to TRBJ1-3, with D possibly TRBD1 on 5 matching bases. The germline V and J ends were trimmed by 3 bases and 2 bases, with 11 bases remaining between them. The CDR3 totals 15 residues. CDR3 nucleotide sequence: TGTGCCAGCAGTTTCCTGACAGAGACTGGAAACACCATATATTTT. Translated, it gives CASSFLTETGNTIYF.

This clonotype was detected only a few times. The rearrangement links TRBV12-3 or TRBV12-4 to TRBJ2-3, with unresolved D. V lost 4 bases and J lost 2, with 13 bases in between. The CDR3 sequence is 15 residues long. The CDR3 coding sequence is TGTGCCAGCAGTTATTACCAGCGAGACACAGATACGCAGTATTTT. As protein: CASSYYQRDTDTQYF.

The rearrangement uses TRBV7-8 and TRBJ2-1; 9 nucleotides line up with TRBD2. Germline V CDR1 and CDR2: SGHVS, FQNEAQ. With 6 bases clipped from V and 2 bases from J, the junction kept 8 bases outside the gene matches. CDR3 length: 16 residues. CDR3 residues: CASSYGTSFTYNEQFF. The CDR3 DNA sequence: TGTGCCAGCAGTTATGGGACTAGCTTTACCTACAATGAGCAGTTCTTC.

This clonotype was counted many times. The chain has TRBV12-3 or TRBV12-4 and TRBJ2-7; 8 nucleotides agree with TRBD1. The CDR3 is 16 amino acids. V lost 6 bases and J lost 3; bases outside the gene matches: 13. The CDR3 region is CASSPSPGQGIYEQYF. Here the CDR3 DNA reads TGTGCCAGCAGCCCCTCCCCTGGACAGGGAATCTACGAGCAGTACTTC.

This clonotype has a count of ten or more. The rearrangement uses TRBV5-1 and TRBJ2-5, with no clear D. Trimming took 1 base from V and 4 from J, leaving 11 bases between them. This CDR3 contains 14 residues. Germline assignment: CDR1 SGHRS and CDR2 YFSETQ. The CDR3 reads CASSLYGVSETQYF. CDR3 in DNA: TGCGCCAGCAGCTTGTATGGGGTATCAGAGACCCAGTACTTC.

This clonotype was counted ten times or more. This chain joins TRBV20-1 and TRBJ2-5, with 8 bases identical to TRBD2. CDR1 and CDR2 from the germline V gene are DFQATT and SNEGSKA (reference sequence). The CDR3 is 17 amino acids. Trimming cost V 0 bases and J 0 bases; bases outside gene matches: 9. CDR3 in DNA: TGCAGTGCTAGAGATCGCTACGGGGGGGGGTACCAAGAGACCCAGTACTTC. Translation: CSARDRYGGGYQETQYF.

This clonotype occurred many times. V and J are TRBV6-5 and TRBJ1-2; D is unresolved. CDR3 length: 15 amino acids. Germline V gene lookup returns CDR1 MNHEY and CDR2 SVGAGI. V lost 0 bases to trimming and J lost 6 bases, with 14 bases between them. The CDR3 DNA follows: TGTGCCAGCAGTTACTCATCTGGACGACTAAATGGCTACACCTTC. Translated: CASSYSSGRLNGYTF.

This clonotype showed up just a few times. V and J are TRBV7-8 and TRBJ1-6; 8 positions agree with TRBD1. The CDR3 is made up of 17 amino acids. The V gene end was trimmed by 3 bases and the J gene end by 5 bases; junction bases not matched to a gene: 9. The germline V gene encodes CDR1 SGHVS and CDR2 FQNEAQ. This chain's CDR3 is CASSLFRTGRNNSPLHF. The CDR3 DNA follows: TGTGCCAGCAGCTTGTTCCGGACAGGGAGAAATAATTCACCCCTCCACTTT. Together with reference TRBV7-8 and TRBJ1-6, the CDR3 gives the full variable domain: GAGVSQSPRYKVAKRGQDVALRCDPISGHVSLFWYQQALGQGPEFLTYFQNEAQLDKSGLPSDRFFAERPEGSVSTLKIQRTQQEDSAVYLCASSLFRTGRNNSPLHFGNGTRLTVT.

This clonotype appeared many times. The chain carries TRBV7-2 and TRBJ2-3, with TRBD2 matching 10 bases. This CDR3 has 16 residues. J was trimmed by 6 bases and V by 5 bases; bases with no gene match: 11. The germline V gene encodes CDR1 SGHTA and CDR2 FQGNSA. This CDR3 reads CASSRYSGGVWDTQYF. In DNA form, the CDR3 reads TGTGCCAGCAGCCGGTACAGCGGGGGGGTTTGGGATACGCAGTATTTT.

A few counts support this clonotype. The rearrangement uses TRBV3-1 and TRBJ2-7, with D perhaps TRBD2 (5 bases). Germline values: CDR1 LGHDT, CDR2 YNNKEL (reference sequence). The V end was cut by 2 bases, the J end by 5 bases, with 13 bases between. The CDR3 loop spans 14 amino acids. CDR3 amino acids: CASSQKSGRNEQYF. CDR3 DNA: TGTGCCAGCAGCCAAAAATCGGGAAGGAACGAGCAGTACTTC.

This clonotype was detected a few times. V gene TRBV6-5 combines with J gene TRBJ1-5, with a possible D match to TRBD1 (5 bases). Germline loops: CDR1 MNHEY, CDR2 SVGAGI. The CDR3 totals 16 residues. V lost 5 bases to trimming and J lost 4 bases, with 18 bases between them. CDR3 sequence (DNA): TGTGCCAGCAGTCGGAGTGGCAGCGGGGGTAATCAGCCCCAGCATTTT. This translates into CASSRSGSGGNQPQHF.

This clonotype was picked up many times. The chain employs TRBV12-3 or TRBV12-4 and TRBJ1-6, with D perhaps TRBD1 (5 bases). This CDR3 has 14 residues. Trimming pared 5 bases from V and 4 bases from J, leaving 9 bases between. The DNA for the CDR3 is TGTGCCAGCAGTACAGGAGTTTATAATTCACCCCTCCACTTT. Amino acids: CASSTGVYNSPLHF.

This clonotype was recorded at least ten times. The rearrangement links TRBV28 to TRBJ2-7; 10 positions match TRBD1. This CDR3 spans 14 amino acids. CDR1 and CDR2 (germline): MDHEN, SYDVKM. V trimming: 6 bases; J trimming: 4 bases; junction bases outside the gene matches: 6. The CDR3 DNA reads as TGTGCCAGCAGATCCGGACAGGGGGTATACGAGCAGTACTTC. This sequence encodes CASRSGQGVYEQYF.